The clone carrying this T cell receptor (beta chain) showed up just a few times. Its antigen is unknown. This entry is derived from a study of tumor-infiltrating lymphocytes in primary liver carcinoma. Study in general: T1-T3 N0M0 was the stage of the tumors, which were about 4.2 to 11 cm across.

A primer in the constant region served to generate TCR beta cDNA from approximately 500 ng of total RNA. For TCR beta, libraries were produced by three nested multiplex PCR rounds using slightly modified ARM-PCR. Two initial PCR rounds of roughly 10 cycles each paired TRBV1-TRBV30 forward primers with a C-beta reverse primer. TCRdb recomputed calls from the multiplex PCR reads with MiXCR, one row per CDR3 protein. The repertoire holds some 40,000 distinct CDR3 sequences, with roughly 73% as singletons. The CDR3 covers 13 residues. In germline, CDR1 is KGHSH, CDR2 LQKENI. V gave up 3 bases and J gave up 1 base, with 6 bases separating them. Study outcomes and limitations: Relative to tumor region pairs, the tumor-adjacent and tumor-blood pairs showed overlap that was lower.

Unsorted bulk tissue, roughly 20-34 mg of it, served as the source for co-extraction of RNA and DNA. Patients underwent resection of primary liver carcinoma. Patients had chronic HBV infection and were treatment-naive. Input material: tumor-adjacent normal liver tissue. The rearrangement joins TRBV18 to TRBJ2-5; D possibly corresponds to TRBD1 (6 bases). This sequence originates from a man aged 40-49 years with primary liver carcinoma and hepatitis B virus infection. The DNA of the CDR3 is TGTGCCAGCTCACCCAGGGGCCAAGAGACCCAGTACTTC. Residues: CASSPRGQETQYF.